This T cell receptor beta chain was captured by sequencing in a study of T cell repertoires in cytomegalovirus infection. Study details: Epitope selection comprised recently identified HLA-C-restricted CMV epitopes and well-studied HLA-B-restricted CMV epitopes.

This CDR3 has 16 residues. The trim removed 0 bases at V and 6 bases at J, leaving 10 bases unmatched. Looked up from germline, CDR1 is SGHTA and CDR2 is FQGNSA. This clonotype has at least ten counts. Its antigen is undetermined. MiXCR, run by TCRdb on the reads, gives a single entry per CDR3 protein. The repertoire holds some 99,000 distinct CDR3 sequences, with roughly 30% as singletons. The V gene is TRBV7-2, the J gene TRBJ2-5, with 7 bases aligning to TRBD2. The source was CD8+ T cells from cultured PBMCs, collected from culture after CMV antigen stimulation. This receptor was taken from a human donor in good health (CMV status not recorded). Some clones in this sample may be carry-over from other donors' samples. The CDR3 spells CASSLAVRGREKTQYF. The CDR3 DNA reads as TGTGCCAGCAGCTTAGCCGTCCGGGGGAGGGAGAAGACCCAGTACTTC.